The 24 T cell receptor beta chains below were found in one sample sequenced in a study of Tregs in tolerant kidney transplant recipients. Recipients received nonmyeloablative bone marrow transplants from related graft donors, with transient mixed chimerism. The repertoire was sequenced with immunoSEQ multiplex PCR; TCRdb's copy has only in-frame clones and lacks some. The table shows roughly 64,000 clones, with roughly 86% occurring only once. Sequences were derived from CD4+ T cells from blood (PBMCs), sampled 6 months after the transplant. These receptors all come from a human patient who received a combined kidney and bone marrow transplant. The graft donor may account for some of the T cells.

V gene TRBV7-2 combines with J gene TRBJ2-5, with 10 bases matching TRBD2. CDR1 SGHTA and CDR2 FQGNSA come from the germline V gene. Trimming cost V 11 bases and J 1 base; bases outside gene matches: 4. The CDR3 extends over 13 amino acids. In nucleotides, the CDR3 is TGTGCCGCAGCGGGGGGGCGCCAAGAGACCCAGTACTTC. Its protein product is CAAAGGRQETQYF.

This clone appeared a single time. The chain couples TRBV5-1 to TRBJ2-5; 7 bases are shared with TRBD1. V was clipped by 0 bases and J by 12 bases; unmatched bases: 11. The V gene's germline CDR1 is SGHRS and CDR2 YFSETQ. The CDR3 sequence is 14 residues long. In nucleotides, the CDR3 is TGCGCCAGCAGCTTGGGGGACAGCAATTTAGTGGAGTACTTC. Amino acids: CASSLGDSNLVEYF.

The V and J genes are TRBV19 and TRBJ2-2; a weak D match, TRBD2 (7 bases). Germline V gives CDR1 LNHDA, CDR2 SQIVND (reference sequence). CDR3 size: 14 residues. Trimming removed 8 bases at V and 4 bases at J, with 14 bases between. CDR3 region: CASGGARGTGELFF. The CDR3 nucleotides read TGTGCCAGTGGGGGGGCCCGAGGCACCGGGGAGCTGTTTTTT. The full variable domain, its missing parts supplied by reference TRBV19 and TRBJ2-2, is DGGITQSPKYLFRKEGQNVTLSCEQNLNHDAMYWYRQDPGQGLRLIYYSQIVNDFQKGDIAEGYSVSREKKESFPLTVTSAQKNPTAFYLCASGGARGTGELFFGEGSRLTVL.

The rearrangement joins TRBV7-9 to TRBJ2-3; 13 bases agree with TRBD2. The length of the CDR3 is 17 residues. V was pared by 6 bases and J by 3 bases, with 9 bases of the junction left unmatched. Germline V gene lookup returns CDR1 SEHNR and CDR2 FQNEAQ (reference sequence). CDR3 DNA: TGTGCCAGCAGACCACGGACTAGCGGGGGAGAGACAGATACGCAGTATTTT. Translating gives CASRPRTSGGETDTQYF.

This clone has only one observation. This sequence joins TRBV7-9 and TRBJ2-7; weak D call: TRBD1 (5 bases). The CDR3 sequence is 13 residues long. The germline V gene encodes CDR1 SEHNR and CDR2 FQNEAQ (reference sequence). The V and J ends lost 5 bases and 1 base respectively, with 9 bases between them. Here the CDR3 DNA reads TGTGCCAGCAGCCGCGACAGTTCCTACGAGCAGTACTTC. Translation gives CASSRDSSYEQYF.

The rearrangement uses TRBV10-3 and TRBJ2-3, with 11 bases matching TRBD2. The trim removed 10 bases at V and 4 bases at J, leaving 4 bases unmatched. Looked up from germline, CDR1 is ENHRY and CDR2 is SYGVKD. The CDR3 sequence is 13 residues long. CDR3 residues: CATRTSGSDTQYF. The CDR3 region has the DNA TGTGCCACCCGGACTAGCGGGTCAGATACGCAGTATTTT.

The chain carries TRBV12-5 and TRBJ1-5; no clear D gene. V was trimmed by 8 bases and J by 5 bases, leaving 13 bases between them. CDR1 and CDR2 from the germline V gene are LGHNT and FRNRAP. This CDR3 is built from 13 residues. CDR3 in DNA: TGTGCTAGTTCCGGGTCCCTTGATCAGCCCCAGCATTTT. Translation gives CASSGSLDQPQHF.

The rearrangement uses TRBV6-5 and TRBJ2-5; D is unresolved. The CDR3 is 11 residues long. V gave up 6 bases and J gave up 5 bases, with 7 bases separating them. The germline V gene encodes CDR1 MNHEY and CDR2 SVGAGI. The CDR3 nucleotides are TGTGCCAGCAGGCGATTGGAGACCCAGTACTTC. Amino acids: CASRRLETQYF.

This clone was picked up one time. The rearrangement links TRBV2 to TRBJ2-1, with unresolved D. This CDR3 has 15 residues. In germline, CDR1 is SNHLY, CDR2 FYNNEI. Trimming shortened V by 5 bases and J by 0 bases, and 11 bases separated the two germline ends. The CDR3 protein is CASSQEEFSYNEQFF. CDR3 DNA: TGTGCCAGCAGTCAAGAGGAGTTCTCCTACAATGAGCAGTTCTTC.

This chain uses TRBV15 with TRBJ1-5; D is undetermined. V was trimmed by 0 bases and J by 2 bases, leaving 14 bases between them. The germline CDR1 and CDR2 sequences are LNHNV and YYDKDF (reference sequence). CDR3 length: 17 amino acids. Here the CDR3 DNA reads TGTGCCACCAGCAGAGATAAGTGGGCCTCGGGCAATCAGCCCCAGCATTTT. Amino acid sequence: CATSRDKWASGNQPQHF.

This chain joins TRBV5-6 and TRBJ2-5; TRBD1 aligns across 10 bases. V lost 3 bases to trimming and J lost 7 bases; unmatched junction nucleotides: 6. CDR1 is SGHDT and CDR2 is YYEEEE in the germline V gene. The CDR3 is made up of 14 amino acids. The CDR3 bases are TGTGCCAGCAGCTCCCGGGACAGGGGTGGGACCCAGTACTTC. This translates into CASSSRDRGGTQYF.

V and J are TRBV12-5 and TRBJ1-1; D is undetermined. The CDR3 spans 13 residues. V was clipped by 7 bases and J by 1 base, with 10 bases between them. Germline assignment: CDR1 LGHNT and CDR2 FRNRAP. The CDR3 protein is CASAFGENTEAFF. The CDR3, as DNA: TGTGCTAGTGCTTTCGGAGAGAACACTGAAGCTTTCTTT. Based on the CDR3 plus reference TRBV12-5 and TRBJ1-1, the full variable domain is DARVTQTPRHKVTEMGQEVTMRCQPILGHNTVFWYRQTMMQGLELLAYFRNRAPLDDSGMPKDRFSAEMPDATLATLKIQPSEPRDSAVYFCASAFGENTEAFFGQGTRLTVV.

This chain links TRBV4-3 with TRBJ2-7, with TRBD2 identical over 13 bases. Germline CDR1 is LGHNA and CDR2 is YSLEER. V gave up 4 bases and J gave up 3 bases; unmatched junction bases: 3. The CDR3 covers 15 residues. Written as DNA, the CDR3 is TGCGCCAGCAGCCGTGGACTAGCGGGAGTCTACGAGCAGTACTTC. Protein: CASSRGLAGVYEQYF.

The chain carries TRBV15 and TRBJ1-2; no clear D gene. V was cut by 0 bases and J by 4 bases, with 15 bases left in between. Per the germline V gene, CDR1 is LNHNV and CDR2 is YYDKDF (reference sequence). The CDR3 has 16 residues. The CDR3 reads CATSRDQVMGFYGYTF. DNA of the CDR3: TGTGCCACCAGCAGAGATCAAGTCATGGGCTTCTATGGCTACACCTTC.

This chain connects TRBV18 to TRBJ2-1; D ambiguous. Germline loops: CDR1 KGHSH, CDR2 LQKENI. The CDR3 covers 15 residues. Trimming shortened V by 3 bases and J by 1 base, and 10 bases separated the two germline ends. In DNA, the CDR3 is TGTGCCAGCTCACCGTTTTTCTCGTCCTACAATGAGCAGTTCTTC. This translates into CASSPFFSSYNEQFF.

CDR3 in DNA: TGTGCCAGCAGTCCTGGACAGGTTCCGACCCTCCACTTT. It codes for CASSPGQVPTLHF. This chain uses TRBV27 with TRBJ1-6; 7 positions agree with TRBD1. The germline gives CDR1 MNHEY, CDR2 SMNVEV (reference sequence). The ends lost 5 bases at V and 14 bases at J; junction bases unmatched: 9. This CDR3 has 13 residues.

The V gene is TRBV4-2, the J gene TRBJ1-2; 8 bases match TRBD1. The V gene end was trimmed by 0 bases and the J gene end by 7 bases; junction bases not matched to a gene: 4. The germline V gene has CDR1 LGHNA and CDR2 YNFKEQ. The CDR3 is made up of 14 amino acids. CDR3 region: CASSQDQGAGGYTF. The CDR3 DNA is TGTGCCAGCAGCCAAGATCAGGGGGCAGGTGGCTACACCTTC.

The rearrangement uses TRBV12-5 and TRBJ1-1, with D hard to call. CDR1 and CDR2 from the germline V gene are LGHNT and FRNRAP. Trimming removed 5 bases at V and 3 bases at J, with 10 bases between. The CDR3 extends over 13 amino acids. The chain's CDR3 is CASGPPADTEAFF. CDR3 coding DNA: TGTGCTAGTGGTCCCCCCGCGGACACTGAAGCTTTCTTT.

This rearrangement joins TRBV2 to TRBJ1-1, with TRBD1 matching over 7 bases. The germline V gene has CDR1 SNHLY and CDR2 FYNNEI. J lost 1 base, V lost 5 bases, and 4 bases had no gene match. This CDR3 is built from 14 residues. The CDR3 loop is CASSTGTENTEAFF. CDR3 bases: TGTGCCAGCAGTACCGGGACAGAGAACACTGAAGCTTTCTTT.

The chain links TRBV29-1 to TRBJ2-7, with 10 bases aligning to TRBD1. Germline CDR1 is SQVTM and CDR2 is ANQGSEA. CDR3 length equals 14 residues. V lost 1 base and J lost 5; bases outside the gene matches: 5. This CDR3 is CSVEGGTGANEQYF. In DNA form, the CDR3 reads TGCAGCGTTGAAGGGGGGACAGGGGCCAACGAGCAGTACTTC.

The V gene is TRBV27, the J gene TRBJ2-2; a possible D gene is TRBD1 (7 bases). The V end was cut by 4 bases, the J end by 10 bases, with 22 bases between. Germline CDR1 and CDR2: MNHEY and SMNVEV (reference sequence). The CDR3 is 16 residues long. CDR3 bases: TGTGCCAGCAGTTCTTTTCGGGCAGGGGGGCTAGCGGAGCTGTTTTTT. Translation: CASSSFRAGGLAELFF.

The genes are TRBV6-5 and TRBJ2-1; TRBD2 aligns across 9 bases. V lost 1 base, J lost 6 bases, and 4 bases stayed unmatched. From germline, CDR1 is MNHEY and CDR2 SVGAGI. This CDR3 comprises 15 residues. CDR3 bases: TGTGCCAGCAGTTACTTAGCGGGAGTACCCAATGAGCAGTTCTTC. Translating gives CASSYLAGVPNEQFF.

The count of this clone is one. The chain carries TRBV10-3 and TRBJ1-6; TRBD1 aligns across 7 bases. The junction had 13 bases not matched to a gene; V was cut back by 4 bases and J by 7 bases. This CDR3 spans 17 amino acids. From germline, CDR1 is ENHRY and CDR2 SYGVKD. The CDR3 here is CAISALWETGNNSPLHF. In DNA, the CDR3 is TGTGCCATCAGTGCCTTATGGGAGACAGGGAACAATTCACCCCTCCACTTT.

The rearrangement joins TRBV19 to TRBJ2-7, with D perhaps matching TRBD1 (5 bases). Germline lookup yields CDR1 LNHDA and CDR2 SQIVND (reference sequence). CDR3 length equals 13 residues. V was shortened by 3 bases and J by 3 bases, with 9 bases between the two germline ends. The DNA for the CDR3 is TGTGCCAGTAGTATCAGGGCTTTCTACGAGCAGTACTTC. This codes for CASSIRAFYEQYF.